The rows below give T cell receptor beta chains drawn from one sample of a study of beta chain features in type 1 diabetes. TCRdb's table, derived via immunoSEQ multiplex PCR, lists solely in-frame clones and lacks some. The profile shows fewer than 20,000 clones, around two thirds of them singletons. Sequenced: Tregs from blood. Receptors originate from a man under 40 with type 1 diabetes. Both conserved end residues are part of each CDR3.

J gene	V gene	CDR3 protein
TRBJ2-3	TRBV16	CASSPSRATDTQYF
TRBJ1-2	TRBV9	CASSAGGPNYGYTF
TRBJ2-3	TRBV5-1	CASSARGAAGDTQYF
TRBJ1-2	TRBV6-1	CASSSSGYGYTF
TRBJ2-3	TRBV27	CASSPKRGDTQYF
TRBJ1-5	TRBV10-3	CAISGTGYNQPQHF
TRBJ2-7	TRBV11-2	CASSLVGGLSYEQYF
TRBJ1-6	TRBV10-3	CAISVQGADSPLHF
TRBJ2-1	TRBV7-9	CASSSGGSDEQFF
TRBJ1-5	TRBV7-9	CASSLASTSQGPRNQPQHF
TRBJ2-3	TRBV30	CAWTQGKGDTQYF
TRBJ2-1	TRBV11-3	CASSSRSGESYNEQFF
TRBJ1-1	TRBV5-4	CASTSTGTLNTEAFF
TRBJ2-5	TRBV15	CATSSSGLLGWTQYF
TRBJ2-3	TRBV4-2	CASRRTNTDTQYF
TRBJ2-1	TRBV7-9	CASSLGWTPEFF
TRBJ2-7	TRBV5-6	CASSRGDRTYEQYF
TRBJ2-3	TRBV4-2	CASSQDLGLAGGLGTDTQYF
TRBJ1-1	TRBV18	CASSSSGQGANTEAFF
TRBJ1-4	TRBV25-1	CASSDKGAGVGEKLFF
TRBJ2-7	TRBV6-1	CASSEAQGPWPYEQYF
TRBJ2-3	TRBV7-2	CASSLAAGADTQYF
TRBJ2-1	TRBV2	CASSERSGRAGEQFF
TRBJ2-1	TRBV7-8	CTGTAYNEQFF
TRBJ2-1	TRBV2	CATLQGAGNEQFF
TRBJ2-1	TRBV19	CASTSGGNIYNEQFF
TRBJ1-1	TRBV7-9	CASSLLTGGNTEAFF
TRBJ2-2	TRBV10-3	CAIRGGGDTGELFF
TRBJ2-3	TRBV18	CASSPLAFDYATDTQYF
TRBJ2-1	TRBV7-9	CASSLGQNNEQFF
TRBJ2-5	TRBV6-1	CASSSQTPTETQYF
TRBJ1-2	TRBV19	CASSPDRDPYGYTF
TRBJ1-1	TRBV5-4	CASSFQANTEAFF
TRBJ2-5	TRBV4-1	CASSQEKPLGGVTQYF
TRBJ2-1	TRBV7-9	CASSFRDIYNEQFF
TRBJ2-3	TRBV6-5	CASSFESLRTDTQYF
TRBJ2-6	TRBV19	CASSIRTGSGDNVLTF